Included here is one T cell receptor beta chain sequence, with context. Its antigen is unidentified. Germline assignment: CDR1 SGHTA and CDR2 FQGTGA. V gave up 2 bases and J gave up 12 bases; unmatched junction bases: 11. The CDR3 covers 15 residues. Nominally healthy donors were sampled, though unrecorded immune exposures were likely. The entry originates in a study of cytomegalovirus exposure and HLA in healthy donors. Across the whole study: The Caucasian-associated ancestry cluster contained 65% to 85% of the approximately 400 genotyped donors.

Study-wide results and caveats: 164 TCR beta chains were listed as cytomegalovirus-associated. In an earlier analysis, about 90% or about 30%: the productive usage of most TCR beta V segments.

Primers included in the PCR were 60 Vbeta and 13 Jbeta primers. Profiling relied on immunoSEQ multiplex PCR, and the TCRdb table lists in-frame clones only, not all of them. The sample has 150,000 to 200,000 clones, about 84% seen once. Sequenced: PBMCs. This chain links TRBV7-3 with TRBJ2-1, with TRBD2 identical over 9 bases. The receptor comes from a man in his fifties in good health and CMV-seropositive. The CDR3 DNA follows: TGTGCCAGCAGCTTAGTTCCTAGCGGGGATAAGGGGCAGTTCTTC. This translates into CASSLVPSGDKGQFF.